This T cell receptor (beta chain) was sequenced during a study of T cell responses to AZD1222 COVID-19 vaccine. General study findings and limits: Without day 14 samples, only post-peak T cell repertoires were studied.

Trimming shortened V by 3 bases and J by 3 bases, and 14 bases separated the two germline ends. The CDR3 consists of 14 residues. Germline assignment: CDR1 SQVTM and CDR2 ANQGSEA. Data came from immunoSEQ multiplex PCR; TCRdb stores just in-frame clones and leaves some out. The sample contains around 100,000 clones, more than 70% of which appear only once. As concerns this clone: What it binds is unknown.

The receptor comes from an adult who received the AZD1222 COVID-19 vaccine. The sample consisted of peripheral blood, taken 28 days after the second AZD1222 dose. The gene calls are TRBV29-1 and TRBJ1-2; D possibly corresponds to TRBD1 (6 bases). The CDR3 loop is CSVDPPDRDYGYTF. CDR3 DNA sequence: TGCAGCGTTGATCCCCCGGACAGAGACTATGGCTACACCTTC.